The 32 T cell receptor beta chains presented below share a single source sample, sequenced in a study of blood T cell repertoires in COVID-19. Using immunoSEQ multiplex PCR, the repertoire was profiled, and TCRdb retains in-frame clones only, with some absent. The sample shows fewer than 200,000 clones, around 73% of them seen only once. The sequenced material came from PBMCs or T cells enriched from blood (not recorded which). Receptor source: a woman aged 50 to 65 who had recovered from COVID-19.

This clone was detected only a few times. The gene calls are TRBV7-2 and TRBJ1-6; no clear D. Germline CDR1 and CDR2: SGHTA and FQGNSA. This CDR3 comprises 12 residues. The V and J ends lost 4 bases and 8 bases respectively, with 6 bases between them. In DNA, the CDR3 is TGTGCCAGCAGCTCCAGGTATTCACCCCTCCACTTT. It codes for CASSSRYSPLHF. Complete variable domain (other parts from reference TRBV7-2 and TRBJ1-6): GAGVSQSPSNKVTEKGKDVELRCDPISGHTALYWYRQSLGQGLEFLIYFQGNSAPDKSGLPSDRFSAERTGGSVSTLTIQRTQQEDSAVYLCASSSRYSPLHFGNGTRLTVT.

The chain joins TRBV4-1 to TRBJ2-2; 7 bases are shared with TRBD1. From germline, CDR1 is MGHRA and CDR2 YSYEKL. The CDR3 runs 16 residues. V lost 1 base and J lost 2; bases outside the gene matches: 4. CDR3 in amino acids: CASSQAGTANTGELFF. The CDR3, as DNA: TGCGCCAGCAGCCAAGCCGGGACAGCAAACACCGGGGAGCTGTTTTTT.

This rearrangement joins TRBV28 to TRBJ1-6; 8 positions match TRBD1. Germline trimming cut 6 bases from V and 7 bases from J; bases unmatched to any gene: 8. Germline CDR1 is MDHEN and CDR2 is SYDVKM. The length of the CDR3 is 15 residues. The CDR3 here is CASRRRTGGNSPLHF. The CDR3 region has the DNA TGTGCCAGCAGAAGAAGAACAGGGGGGAATTCACCCCTCCACTTT.

The chain has TRBV24-1 and TRBJ1-1; 9 nucleotides align to TRBD1. This CDR3 is 13 amino acids long. Trimming cost V 4 bases and J 12 bases; bases outside gene matches: 8. Germline values: CDR1 KGHDR, CDR2 SFDVKD. This CDR3 is CATSEGNRGRSFF. In DNA, the CDR3 is TGTGCCACCAGTGAAGGTAACAGGGGGCGGTCTTTCTTT.

The chain's CDR3 is CASTGTPSGRASYNEQFF. CDR3 DNA: TGTGCCAGTACCGGGACACCTAGCGGGAGGGCCTCCTACAATGAGCAGTTCTTC. The chain combines TRBV19 with TRBJ2-1; 12 bases are a match to TRBD2. V lost 7 bases, J lost 0 bases, and 10 bases stayed unmatched. This CDR3 spans 18 amino acids. Germline CDR1 and CDR2: LNHDA and SQIVND (reference sequence).

This chain uses TRBV5-4 with TRBJ1-2, with D tentatively TRBD1 (6 bases). The CDR3 totals 14 residues. Germline V gene data show CDR1 as SGHNT and CDR2 as YYREEE (reference sequence). The V end was cut by 1 base, the J end by 5 bases, with 12 bases between. The CDR3 sequence: CASSLSGHLYGYTF. The CDR3 DNA reads as TGTGCCAGCAGCTTGTCGGGACACCTTTATGGCTACACCTTC.

The V call is TRBV24-1, the J call TRBJ1-1; D perhaps matches TRBD1 (5 bases). The V gene lost 2 bases and the J gene lost 3 bases, with 12 bases spanning the gap. The length of the CDR3 is 15 residues. In germline, CDR1 is KGHDR, CDR2 SFDVKD. This chain's CDR3 is CATSDSPPGDTEAFF. CDR3 nucleotides: TGTGCCACCAGTGATTCCCCCCCGGGGGACACTGAAGCTTTCTTT.

CDR3 sequence (DNA): TGTGCCAGCAGTCGGGACAGGCTCAATCAGCCCCAGCATTTT. Its translation is CASSRDRLNQPQHF. The V gene is TRBV6-5, the J gene TRBJ1-5; 8 nucleotides align to TRBD1. Germline lookup yields CDR1 MNHEY and CDR2 SVGAGI. This CDR3 has 14 amino acids. The V and J ends lost 5 bases and 3 bases, in that order; junction bases with no gene match: 3.

The V and J genes are TRBV28 and TRBJ2-7, with 11 bases lining up with TRBD1. Germline V gene data show CDR1 as MDHEN and CDR2 as SYDVKM. This CDR3 contains 15 residues. J lost 2 bases, V lost 6 bases, and 6 bases had no gene match. This chain's CDR3 is CASSRPGQGAYEQYF. The CDR3 coding sequence is TGTGCCAGCAGCAGGCCGGGACAGGGGGCCTACGAGCAGTACTTC.

The chain uses TRBV7-2 and TRBJ1-2; tentatively, D is TRBD1 (6 bases). The CDR3 runs to 15 residues. The germline V gene encodes CDR1 SGHTA and CDR2 FQGNSA. Trimming cost V 4 bases and J 6 bases, with 18 bases left between them. CDR3 residues: CASSSTQGRANGYTF. The CDR3 nucleotides are TGTGCCAGCAGCTCAACGCAGGGGAGGGCGAATGGCTACACCTTC.

CDR3 residues: CATSRDLISVRQGITYGYTF. The CDR3 nucleotides read TGTGCCACCAGCAGAGATTTGATTAGTGTGAGACAGGGGATAACCTATGGCTACACCTTC. The rearrangement joins TRBV15 to TRBJ1-2, with 8 positions matching TRBD1. This CDR3 is 20 amino acids long. Germline lookup yields CDR1 LNHNV and CDR2 YYDKDF (reference sequence). The V and J ends lost 0 bases and 4 bases, in that order; junction bases with no gene match: 19.

This clone has a single count. The rearrangement uses TRBV25-1 and TRBJ2-7, with 7 bases matching TRBD1. This CDR3 comprises 14 residues. Trimming removed 8 bases from V and 2 bases from J; junction bases left unmatched: 9. Germline CDR1 reads MGHDK; CDR2 reads SYGVNS. The chain's CDR3 is CASAGQVFPYEQYF. The CDR3 nucleotides read TGTGCCAGCGCTGGACAGGTATTCCCCTACGAGCAGTACTTC.

CDR3 amino acids: CASSLGGTREDTQYF. DNA of the CDR3: TGTGCCAGCAGCTTAGGAGGGACTAGGGAAGATACGCAGTATTTT. The V call is TRBV11-1, the J call TRBJ2-3; 8 positions match TRBD2. Per the germline V gene, CDR1 is SGHAT and CDR2 is FQDESV (reference sequence). Trimming cost V 1 base and J 5 bases; bases outside gene matches: 5. The CDR3 is made up of 15 amino acids.

The chain has TRBV7-8 and TRBJ1-3, with no clear D. Trimming stripped 3 bases from V and 4 bases from J, with 7 bases between. The germline CDR1 and CDR2 sequences are SGHVS and FQNEAQ. The CDR3 length is 13 residues. The CDR3 nucleotides read TGTGCCAGCAGCTTGCCCGGGGGAAACACCATATATTTT. Protein product: CASSLPGGNTIYF.

This CDR3 is CASRWDRRNSPLHF. CDR3 coding DNA: TGTGCCAGCAGGTGGGACAGGCGAAATTCACCCCTCCACTTT. V and J are TRBV3-1 (or the pseudogene TRBV3-2) and TRBJ1-6; 8 bases are a match to TRBD1. J was trimmed by 7 bases and V by 6 bases; bases with no gene match: 5. Germline V gene lookup returns CDR1 LGHDT and CDR2 YNNKEL (reference sequence). The CDR3 runs 14 residues.

This chain joins TRBV5-1 and TRBJ1-5, with D perhaps matching TRBD1 (6 bases). From germline, CDR1 is SGHRS and CDR2 YFSETQ. V lost 2 bases to trimming and J lost 2 bases, with 17 bases between them. The CDR3 covers 17 residues. The CDR3 nucleotides read TGCGCCAGCAGCTTAAACAGGGTCTCCGTGGGCAATCAGCCCCAGCATTTT. It translates to CASSLNRVSVGNQPQHF.

The V and J genes are TRBV24-1 and TRBJ2-5, with 8 bases identical to TRBD1. The CDR3 runs to 16 residues. The trim removed 5 bases at V and 5 bases at J, leaving 12 bases unmatched. Germline V gene data show CDR1 as KGHDR and CDR2 as SFDVKD. As DNA, the CDR3 is TGTGCCACCAGTGGTGGACAGGGTGGGCCCCTGGAGACCCAGTACTTC. Protein: CATSGGQGGPLETQYF.

The rearrangement links TRBV10-3 to TRBJ2-1, with a weak D call TRBD2 (6 bases). Germline lookup yields CDR1 ENHRY and CDR2 SYGVKD. Trimming left V 2 bases short and J 9 bases short, with 17 bases between. This CDR3 is built from 15 residues. The CDR3: CAISEMGGAKVEQFF. CDR3 sequence (DNA): TGTGCCATCAGTGAGATGGGCGGGGCCAAGGTTGAGCAGTTCTTC.

This rearrangement joins TRBV6-4 to TRBJ2-3, with D possibly TRBD1 on 5 matching bases. CDR3 length equals 13 residues. Germline CDR1 is MRHNA and CDR2 is SNTAGT. Trimming pared 8 bases from V and 2 bases from J, leaving 11 bases between. The CDR3 bases are TGTGCCAGCGGAGAAGGACACACAGATACGCAGTATTTT. Translation gives CASGEGHTDTQYF.

The CDR3 DNA reads TGTGCCAGCAGGTGGACAGGGAACCATGGCTACACCTTC. Its protein product is CASRWTGNHGYTF. The rearrangement joins TRBV5-5 to TRBJ1-2, with 8 positions matching TRBD1. Germline V gene sequence: CDR1 SGHKS, CDR2 YYEKEE (reference sequence). The CDR3 runs to 13 residues. J lost 6 bases, V lost 5 bases, and 6 bases had no gene match.

Here the CDR3 DNA reads TGTGCCAGCAGCTTAGCGCGCGGGTTACCCGGGGAGCTGTTTTTT. Translation: CASSLARGLPGELFF. V gene TRBV7-6 combines with J gene TRBJ2-2; possibly TRBD2 for D (5 bases). V was clipped by 0 bases and J by 6 bases, with 11 bases between them. The CDR3 length is 15 residues. Germline CDR1 is SGHVS and CDR2 is FNYEAQ.

The genes are TRBV3-1 (or the pseudogene TRBV3-2) and TRBJ2-7, with 7 positions matching TRBD2. J lost 13 bases, V lost 3 bases, and 9 bases had no gene match. Germline V gives CDR1 LGHDT, CDR2 YNNKEL (reference sequence). The CDR3 totals 12 residues. CDR3 nucleotide sequence: TGTGCCAGCAGCCAGGGACTAACGGGAACCTACTTC. This sequence encodes CASSQGLTGTYF.

As for this clone: In the same sample, other DNA sequences code for this CDR3. The chain has TRBV18 and TRBJ2-1; no reliable D call. The CDR3 extends over 11 amino acids. V was shortened by 3 bases and J by 8 bases, with 5 bases between the two germline ends. Germline loops: CDR1 KGHSH, CDR2 LQKENI. CDR3 amino acids: CASSPRDEQFF. The CDR3 DNA reads TGTGCCAGCTCACCCCGCGATGAGCAGTTCTTC.

The count of this clone is one. CDR3: CASSQGGGDNYGYTF. CDR3 DNA sequence: TGTGCCAGCAGCCAAGGGGGGGGAGATAACTATGGCTACACCTTC. The chain joins TRBV4-2 to TRBJ1-2; tentatively, D is TRBD1 (5 bases). This CDR3 contains 15 residues. Trimming stripped 1 base from V and 1 base from J, with 10 bases between. Germline V lookup: CDR1 LGHNA, CDR2 YNFKEQ.

The chain links TRBV7-7 to TRBJ2-2; 8 bases line up with TRBD2. V dropped 5 bases and J dropped 7; count of bases not matched to a gene: 9. The CDR3 runs to 15 residues. CDR1 is SSHAT, CDR2 FNYEAQ, per germline (reference sequence). The CDR3 here is CASSPLSGSGGELFF. DNA of the CDR3: TGTGCCAGCAGCCCACTGAGCGGGAGTGGCGGGGAGCTGTTTTTT.

This clone was counted only a few times. The same CDR3 arises from other DNA sequences in this sample as well. The chain links TRBV7-9 to TRBJ1-1; possibly TRBD1 for D (6 bases). CDR3 size: 14 residues. The V gene lost 5 bases and the J gene lost 1 base, with 11 bases spanning the gap. The germline gives CDR1 SEHNR, CDR2 FQNEAQ (reference sequence). The CDR3 coding sequence is TGTGCCAGCAGCCTGGGGGGGCAGAACACTGAAGCTTTCTTT. It is translated as CASSLGGQNTEAFF.

V usage is TRBV10-1 and J usage is TRBJ2-7; 11 nucleotides line up with TRBD1. The CDR3 has 16 amino acids. V lost 7 bases to trimming and J lost 1 base; unmatched junction nucleotides: 9. Looked up from germline, CDR1 is WNHNN and CDR2 is SYGVQD (reference sequence). The CDR3 protein is CASTGQGDKESYEQYF. The DNA for the CDR3 is TGCGCCAGCACGGGACAGGGGGATAAGGAATCCTACGAGCAGTACTTC.

The rearrangement joins TRBV14 to TRBJ2-7; 9 bases are shared with TRBD1. CDR1 is SGHDN, CDR2 FVKESK, per germline. Losses at the gene ends were 3 bases for V and 1 base for J; bases not matched to a gene: 7. There are 16 residues in the CDR3. The CDR3: CASSHLSGQGSYEQYF. DNA for the CDR3: TGTGCCAGCAGCCACCTATCGGGACAGGGATCCTACGAGCAGTACTTC.

This clone has a handful of counts. V usage is TRBV5-1 and J usage is TRBJ2-7; the D gene is possibly TRBD2 (5 bases). CDR1 is SGHRS, CDR2 YFSETQ, per germline. Trimming took off 6 bases at V and 6 bases at J, with 13 bases between the two ends. There are 12 residues in the CDR3. The CDR3 sequence is CASIDGGGEQYF. CDR3 nucleotides: TGCGCCAGCATCGACGGAGGCGGCGAGCAGTACTTC.

A few counts support this clone. The chain joins TRBV7-6 to TRBJ2-5; 14 bases match TRBD2. CDR1 and CDR2 from the germline V gene are SGHVS and FNYEAQ. The J segment lost 5 bases and the V segment lost 8 bases, leaving 7 bases of the junction unmatched. CDR3 length: 15 amino acids. The DNA for the CDR3 is TGTGCCAGCGGGACTAGCGGGAGTGAGGGTGAGACCCAGTACTTC. This gives the protein CASGTSGSEGETQYF.

The gene calls are TRBV6-6 and TRBJ1-5; 12 bases are shared with TRBD1. Germline V gives CDR1 MNHNY, CDR2 SVGAGI (reference sequence). The CDR3 loop spans 16 amino acids. The J segment lost 6 bases and the V segment lost 1 base, leaving 4 bases of the junction unmatched. The CDR3 here is CASSYLGQGAIQPQHF. CDR3 DNA sequence: TGTGCCAGCAGTTACTTGGGACAGGGGGCTATTCAGCCCCAGCATTTT.

The chain recombines TRBV30 with TRBJ1-5; 10 nucleotides align to TRBD1. This CDR3 comprises 13 residues. Germline values: CDR1 GTSNPN, CDR2 SVGIG (reference sequence). The trim removed 7 bases at V and 6 bases at J, leaving 6 bases unmatched. CDR3 region: CAFSGTGAQPQHF. In nucleotides, the CDR3 is TGTGCCTTTTCCGGGACAGGGGCTCAGCCCCAGCATTTT. The variable domain in full, with the rest retrieved from reference TRBV30 and TRBJ1-5, is SQTIHQWPATLVQPVGSPLSLECTVEGTSNPNLYWYRQAAGRGLQLLFYSVGIGQISSEVPQNLSASRPQDRQFILSSKKLLLSDSGFYLCAFSGTGAQPQHFGDGTRLSIL.